The 19 T cell receptor beta chains below come from one sample, sequenced in a study of neurological immune-mediated disorders. Via MiXCR, TCRdb re-called the 5' RACE reads, giving one row per CDR3 protein. The sample records about 55,000 distinct CDR3 sequences, just under 4% being singletons. Sequenced material: CD4+ T cells from blood. The source is a woman in her thirties or forties with multiple sclerosis.

This clonotype was picked up many times. V gene TRBV20-1 combines with J gene TRBJ1-1; D is uncertain. There are 13 residues in the CDR3. Germline V gives CDR1 DFQATT, CDR2 SNEGSKA (reference sequence). V gave up 2 bases and J gave up 5 bases, with 12 bases separating them. This chain's CDR3 is CSARLAEQTEAFF. The DNA for the CDR3 is TGCAGTGCTAGATTGGCCGAGCAGACTGAAGCTTTCTTT.

At least ten counts were recorded for this clonotype. The chain combines TRBV7-8 with TRBJ2-7; no clear D gene. Trimming cost V 5 bases and J 3 bases, with 5 bases left between them. This CDR3 has 11 residues. The germline CDR1 and CDR2 sequences are SGHVS and FQNEAQ. In DNA, the CDR3 is TGTGCCAGCAGCCCAGGCTACGAGCAGTACTTC. It yields the protein CASSPGYEQYF.

This clonotype was observed at least ten times. This chain links TRBV20-1 with TRBJ2-7; possibly TRBD2 for D (5 bases). This CDR3 is built from 13 residues. Deletions cut 6 bases from V and 3 bases from J, with 15 bases between. The germline V gene has CDR1 DFQATT and CDR2 SNEGSKA (reference sequence). CDR3 region: CSASGDAGYEQYF. The CDR3 DNA follows: TGCAGTGCCAGCGGAGACGCAGGCTACGAGCAGTACTTC.

This clonotype was detected ten times or more. This chain links TRBV6-5 with TRBJ2-3; TRBD2 matches at 7 bases. The CDR3 is made up of 14 amino acids. The germline CDR1 and CDR2 sequences are MNHEY and SVGAGI. J was trimmed by 1 base and V by 6 bases; bases with no gene match: 4. The CDR3 region is CASRQRGRTDTQYF. CDR3 DNA sequence: TGTGCCAGCAGGCAGCGGGGACGCACAGATACGCAGTATTTT.

This clonotype appeared many times. The genes are TRBV18 and TRBJ2-7, with 13 bases that match TRBD2. The V gene end was trimmed by 3 bases and the J gene end by 2 bases; junction bases not matched to a gene: 4. Per the germline V gene, CDR1 is KGHSH and CDR2 is LQKENI. The CDR3 loop spans 16 amino acids. DNA for the CDR3: TGTGCCAGCTCACCCTCTACTAGCGGGGGGGCCTACGAGCAGTACTTC. Amino acid sequence: CASSPSTSGGAYEQYF.

This clonotype was picked up many times. The chain combines TRBV5-4 with TRBJ1-2; D gene unclear. V dropped 2 bases and J dropped 2 bases, with 7 bases sitting between them. CDR1 and CDR2 from the germline V gene are SGHNT and YYREEE (reference sequence). The CDR3 is 13 amino acids. For the CDR3, the DNA is TGTGCCAGCAGCTTTGAGACAAACTATGGCTACACCTTC. Encoded protein: CASSFETNYGYTF.

In its sample, this clonotype was seen many times. V usage is TRBV12-3 or TRBV12-4 and J usage is TRBJ2-3; D not certain. CDR3 length: 13 amino acids. Trimming shortened V by 5 bases and J by 8 bases, and 14 bases separated the two germline ends. The CDR3 loop reads CASSPSLSGTQYF. The CDR3 DNA is TGTGCCAGCAGTCCCTCTCTATCTGGTACGCAGTATTTT.

This clonotype appeared many times. The genes are TRBV20-1 and TRBJ2-7; a weak D match, TRBD1 (5 bases). This CDR3 spans 15 amino acids. V lost 0 bases to trimming and J lost 1 base, with 13 bases between them. Germline assignment: CDR1 DFQATT and CDR2 SNEGSKA (reference sequence). CDR3: CSARDPKPGSYEQYF. The CDR3 coding sequence is TGCAGTGCTAGAGATCCCAAACCAGGGTCCTACGAGCAGTACTTC.

This clonotype was seen at least ten times. The J gene is TRBJ2-7, the V gene TRBV6-5; 7 bases match TRBD1. V was pared by 11 bases and J by 3 bases, with 7 bases of the junction left unmatched. Germline V gene data show CDR1 as MNHEY and CDR2 as SVGAGI. The length of the CDR3 is 12 residues. This CDR3 reads CASGTEFYEQYF. The DNA of the CDR3 is TGTGCCTCTGGGACAGAATTCTACGAGCAGTACTTC.

This clonotype was recorded at least ten times. J is TRBJ1-4 and V is TRBV7-9; the match to TRBD1 covers 8 bases. Germline V gene lookup returns CDR1 SEHNR and CDR2 FQNEAQ (reference sequence). The V and J ends lost 5 bases and 4 bases, in that order; junction bases with no gene match: 6. The CDR3 spans 15 residues. The CDR3 region is CASSPQGGDNEKLFF. The CDR3 coding sequence is TGTGCCAGCAGCCCACAGGGGGGGGATAATGAAAAACTGTTTTTT.

In its sample, this clonotype was seen many times. This sequence joins TRBV6-5 and TRBJ2-4; D is ambiguous. V lost 6 bases to trimming and J lost 0 bases, with 12 bases between them. The CDR3 length is 15 residues. Germline V gene lookup returns CDR1 MNHEY and CDR2 SVGAGI. CDR3 in amino acids: CASSPTWTAKNIQYF. CDR3 nucleotides: TGTGCCAGCAGCCCTACGTGGACAGCCAAAAACATTCAGTACTTC.

This clonotype was recorded many times. The V and J genes are TRBV3-1 and TRBJ1-6; TRBD1 agrees at 7 bases. The CDR3 contains 15 residues. V lost 0 bases and J lost 7; bases outside the gene matches: 3. Germline V CDR1 and CDR2: LGHDT, YNNKEL (reference sequence). The CDR3 coding sequence is TGTGCCAGCAGCCAAGAAGACAGGGAGAATTCACCCCTCCACTTT. This translates into CASSQEDRENSPLHF. The whole variable domain, filled in from reference TRBV3-1 and TRBJ1-6, reads DTAVSQTPKYLVTQMGNDKSIKCEQNLGHDTMYWYKQDSKKFLKIMFSYNNKELIINETVPNRFSPKSPDKAHLNLHINSLELGDSAVYFCASSQEDRENSPLHFGNGTRLTVT.

This clonotype was observed at least ten times. The chain links TRBV6-6 to TRBJ1-2, with 7 positions matching TRBD1. The length of the CDR3 is 11 residues. V dropped 6 bases and J dropped 8; count of bases not matched to a gene: 3. The germline V gene has CDR1 MNHNY and CDR2 SVGAGI (reference sequence). DNA of the CDR3: TGTGCCAGCAGAGACAGGGACGGCTACACCTTC. Amino acid sequence: CASRDRDGYTF.

At least ten counts were recorded for this clonotype. The chain links TRBV5-1 to TRBJ2-7; the match to TRBD1 covers 8 bases. The CDR3 length is 13 residues. Germline lookup yields CDR1 SGHRS and CDR2 YFSETQ. V gave up 4 bases and J gave up 6 bases; unmatched junction bases: 6. The CDR3 DNA reads TGCGCCAGCAGCCCGACCGGACAGGGCGAGCAGTACTTC. Translation: CASSPTGQGEQYF.

There are many counts of this clonotype. The chain couples TRBV7-9 to TRBJ1-3; TRBD1 is a possible D gene (5 bases). Trimming pared 5 bases from V and 0 bases from J, leaving 14 bases between. From germline, CDR1 is SEHNR and CDR2 FQNEAQ (reference sequence). The CDR3 runs 16 residues. This chain's CDR3 is CASSPRGQSSGNTIYF. CDR3 sequence (DNA): TGTGCCAGCAGCCCGCGTGGACAAAGCTCTGGAAACACCATATATTTT. Supplemented by reference TRBV7-9 and TRBJ1-3, the full variable domain reads DTGVSQNPRHKITKRGQNVTFRCDPISEHNRLYWYRQTLGQGPEFLTYFQNEAQLEKSRLLSDRFSAERPKGSFSTLEIQRTEQGDSAMYLCASSPRGQSSGNTIYFGEGSWLTVV.

In its sample, this clonotype was seen many times. V usage is TRBV5-1 and J usage is TRBJ2-6; possible D gene TRBD1, 5 bases. This CDR3 has 17 residues. Trimming pared 1 base from V and 0 bases from J, leaving 11 bases between. The germline V gene encodes CDR1 SGHRS and CDR2 YFSETQ. The DNA for the CDR3 is TGCGCCAGCAGCTTGTTCAGGGCCAACTCTGGGGCCAACGTCCTGACTTTC. It codes for CASSLFRANSGANVLTF.

This clonotype was seen repeatedly, ten times or more. The chain recombines TRBV5-1 with TRBJ2-3; D perhaps matches TRBD1 (5 bases). Between the trimmed V and J ends, which lost 4 bases and 0 bases, there was a span of 9 bases. This CDR3 is built from 14 residues. Germline loops: CDR1 SGHRS, CDR2 YFSETQ. The DNA of the CDR3 is TGCGCCAGCAGCAGAGGACAAAGCACAGATACGCAGTATTTT. This sequence encodes CASSRGQSTDTQYF.

This clonotype was recorded at least ten times. The chain employs TRBV5-1 and TRBJ2-1; TRBD2 matches 10 bases. With 4 bases clipped from V and 7 bases from J, the junction kept 5 bases outside the gene matches. The length of the CDR3 is 14 residues. From germline, CDR1 is SGHRS and CDR2 YFSETQ. CDR3 nucleotides: TGCGCCAGCAGCGGGACTAGCGAGAGAAATGAGCAGTTCTTC. Residues: CASSGTSERNEQFF. Using reference TRBV5-1 and TRBJ2-1 for the parts outside the CDR3, the full variable domain is KAGVTQTPRYLIKTRGQQVTLSCSPISGHRSVSWYQQTPGQGLQFLFEYFSETQRNKGNFPGRFSGRQFSNSRSEMNVSTLELGDSALYLCASSGTSERNEQFFGPGTRLTVL.

This clonotype was seen ten or more times. V usage is TRBV6-6 and J usage is TRBJ1-1; no reliable D call. CDR1 and CDR2 from the germline V gene are MNHNY and SVGAGI (reference sequence). The CDR3 contains 13 residues. Trimming took off 0 bases at V and 4 bases at J, with 6 bases between the two ends. The DNA for the CDR3 is TGTGCCAGCAGTTACTCGGCGGGCACTGAAGCTTTCTTT. Translated, it gives CASSYSAGTEAFF.